One sample yielded the 32 T cell receptor beta chains listed below, sequenced in a study of blood T cell repertoires in COVID-19. Profiling relied on immunoSEQ multiplex PCR, and the TCRdb table lists in-frame clones only, not all of them. Of a few hundred thousand clones listed, about 89% are singletons. Sequences were obtained from peripheral blood. These receptors all stem from a woman aged 40 to 50 who had recovered from COVID-19.

This clone has more than one count but fewer than ten. The chain recombines TRBV20-1 with TRBJ1-1; D uncertain. From germline, CDR1 is DFQATT and CDR2 SNEGSKA (reference sequence). This CDR3 has 10 residues. Trimming left V 6 bases short and J 4 bases short, with 6 bases between. In DNA form, the CDR3 reads TGCAGTGCCCGTCGCACTGAAGCTTTCTTT. As protein: CSARRTEAFF.

The V gene is TRBV15, the J gene TRBJ1-4; D is ambiguous. CDR1 is LNHNV and CDR2 is YYDKDF in the germline V gene (reference sequence). Trimming left V 0 bases short and J 5 bases short, with 7 bases between. The CDR3 has 14 amino acids. CDR3 sequence (DNA): TGTGCCACCAGCAGAGATCTTTTGAATGAAAAACTGTTTTTT. It codes for CATSRDLLNEKLFF.

The V gene is TRBV4-1, the J gene TRBJ2-3, with 11 bases that match TRBD2. There are 14 residues in the CDR3. The germline gives CDR1 MGHRA, CDR2 YSYEKL. The trim removed 5 bases at V and 4 bases at J, leaving 2 bases unmatched. CDR3: CASSYSGGADTQYF. The CDR3 coding sequence is TGCGCCAGCAGCTATAGCGGGGGGGCAGATACGCAGTATTTT.

V and J are TRBV2 and TRBJ2-1; the match to TRBD2 covers 10 bases. CDR1 is SNHLY, CDR2 FYNNEI, per germline. The CDR3 has 14 amino acids. After removal of 7 bases from V and 5 bases from J, the junction contained 5 bases not matched to a gene. CDR3 nucleotide sequence: TGTGCCAGCACCCGAGCGGGAGGGGACAATGAGCAGTTCTTC. Its translation: CASTRAGGDNEQFF. Looking up the rest from reference TRBV2 and TRBJ2-1 gives the full variable domain: EPEVTQTPSHQVTQMGQEVILRCVPISNHLYFYWYRQILGQKVEFLVSFYNNEISEKSEIFDDQFSVERPDGSNFTLKIRSTKLEDSAMYFCASTRAGGDNEQFFGPGTRLTVL.

This chain joins TRBV2 and TRBJ1-6; 8 bases map to TRBD1. This CDR3 spans 16 amino acids. With 8 bases clipped from V and 0 bases from J, the junction kept 6 bases outside the gene matches. CDR1 is SNHLY and CDR2 is FYNNEI in the germline V gene. The CDR3 DNA sequence: TGTGCCAGCTCCGGACAGGGTGACTCCTATAATTCACCCCTCCACTTT. Translating it yields CASSGQGDSYNSPLHF.

The CDR3 spells CASSHGLAGRTGELFF. CDR3 DNA sequence: TGTGCCAGCAGCCACGGACTAGCGGGACGGACCGGGGAGCTGTTTTTT. The chain carries TRBV3-1 (or the pseudogene TRBV3-2) and TRBJ2-2, with TRBD2 identical over 12 bases. J lost 5 bases, V lost 3 bases, and 4 bases had no gene match. The CDR3 has 16 amino acids. Per the germline V gene, CDR1 is LGHDT and CDR2 is YNNKEL (reference sequence).

The chain is built from TRBV6-4 and TRBJ1-4; 7 bases agree with TRBD1. Per germline, CDR1 MRHNA and CDR2 SNTAGT. The CDR3 runs to 12 residues. J was trimmed by 10 bases and V by 7 bases; bases with no gene match: 6. The CDR3 nucleotides read TGTGCCAGCAATGGACAGGCAGGAAAACTGTTTTTT. Translating gives CASNGQAGKLFF.

J is TRBJ2-1 and V is TRBV5-1; 9 bases are a match to TRBD2. V lost 4 bases, J lost 7 bases, and 12 bases stayed unmatched. The germline V gene has CDR1 SGHRS and CDR2 YFSETQ. The CDR3 covers 16 residues. This CDR3 is CASSREAGGPLNEQFF. The DNA for the CDR3 is TGCGCCAGCAGCCGGGAGGCGGGAGGGCCGCTGAATGAGCAGTTCTTC.

This sequence joins TRBV28 and TRBJ2-5; D unclear. Trimming took 3 bases from V and 5 from J, leaving 10 bases between them. The CDR3 is 13 residues long. The germline V gene has CDR1 MDHEN and CDR2 SYDVKM. In DNA, the CDR3 is TGTGCCAGCAGTTTTCAGGTGGATGAGACCCAGTACTTC. Protein: CASSFQVDETQYF.

The CDR3 DNA is TGTGCCTGGAAAGGACCAGGGGGCAATAATTCACCCCTCCACTTT. Its protein is CAWKGPGGNNSPLHF. V usage is TRBV30 and J usage is TRBJ1-6; 8 bases are shared with TRBD1. The V gene's germline CDR1 is GTSNPN and CDR2 SVGIG (reference sequence). The J segment lost 5 bases and the V segment lost 4 bases, leaving 7 bases of the junction unmatched. The CDR3 has 15 amino acids.

The chain links TRBV7-8 to TRBJ2-7; 9 nucleotides agree with TRBD2. The CDR3 contains 15 residues. Losses at the gene ends were 0 bases for V and 3 bases for J; bases not matched to a gene: 3. Germline CDR1 and CDR2: SGHVS and FQNEAQ. The CDR3 DNA is TGTGCCAGCAGCTTAGCAAGCGGGAGGATCTACGAGCAGTACTTC. It is translated as CASSLASGRIYEQYF.

The gene calls are TRBV24-1 and TRBJ2-3; possibly TRBD1 for D (5 bases). Germline-derived CDR1 and CDR2 are KGHDR and SFDVKD. Deletions cut 12 bases from V and 3 bases from J, with 12 bases between. This CDR3 comprises 12 residues. The CDR3 nucleotides read TGTGCCGTCTCCCAGGGTACAGATACGCAGTATTTT. Translation gives CAVSQGTDTQYF.

V is TRBV6-1 and J is TRBJ1-2, with no clear D. Germline-derived CDR1 and CDR2 are MNHNS and SASEGT. V lost 0 bases and J lost 3, with 11 bases in between. The CDR3 loop spans 15 amino acids. The CDR3 sequence is CASSEAPGPDYGYTF. The CDR3 DNA reads TGTGCCAGCAGTGAAGCACCAGGCCCGGACTATGGCTACACCTTC.

J is TRBJ2-5 and V is TRBV19, with D possibly being TRBD1 (6 bases). In germline, CDR1 is LNHDA, CDR2 SQIVND (reference sequence). V was clipped by 6 bases and J by 1 base, with 12 bases between them. The CDR3 consists of 14 residues. This CDR3 reads CASRPQGSQETQYF. The CDR3 DNA sequence: TGTGCCAGTAGGCCACAGGGCTCCCAAGAGACCCAGTACTTC.

This chain connects TRBV6-5 to TRBJ2-3; TRBD1 aligns across 9 bases. The CDR3 contains 14 residues. Looked up from germline, CDR1 is MNHEY and CDR2 is SVGAGI. V gave up 6 bases and J gave up 4 bases; unmatched junction bases: 5. CDR3 sequence (DNA): TGTGCCAGCAGGCCGGGACAGGGCGCAGATACGCAGTATTTT. It translates to CASRPGQGADTQYF.

The V and J genes are TRBV18 and TRBJ2-3; 7 nucleotides agree with TRBD2. V lost 1 base, J lost 0 bases, and 1 base stayed unmatched. CDR3 size: 15 residues. Germline loops: CDR1 KGHSH, CDR2 LQKENI. The CDR3 loop is CASSPQRGSTDTQYF. DNA of the CDR3: TGTGCCAGCTCACCACAGCGGGGTAGCACAGATACGCAGTATTTT.

This clone is a singleton in its sample. The chain employs TRBV7-2 and TRBJ1-2, with D possibly being TRBD1 (5 bases). The ends were cut back, 2 bases at V and 0 bases at J, with 7 bases in the middle. There are 14 residues in the CDR3. The germline V gene encodes CDR1 SGHTA and CDR2 FQGNSA. In DNA form, the CDR3 reads TGTGCCAGCAGCTTACAGGGATCTAACTATGGCTACACCTTC. This translates into CASSLQGSNYGYTF.

The chain carries TRBV3-1 (or the pseudogene TRBV3-2) and TRBJ1-5; D not resolved. Trimming took 0 bases from V and 3 from J, leaving 9 bases between them. CDR3 length: 15 amino acids. Germline assignment: CDR1 LGHDT and CDR2 YNNKEL (reference sequence). The CDR3 sequence is CASSQEYGNNQPQHF. In DNA, the CDR3 is TGTGCCAGCAGCCAAGAATACGGGAACAATCAGCCCCAGCATTTT.

This chain connects TRBV29-1 to TRBJ2-3; 7 bases are shared with TRBD2. Looked up from germline, CDR1 is SQVTM and CDR2 is ANQGSEA. After removal of 4 bases from V and 0 bases from J, the junction contained 7 bases not matched to a gene. The CDR3 runs to 15 residues. In DNA, the CDR3 is TGCAGCGTTGCTCTTTCGGGAGGTAGCACAGATACGCAGTATTTT. This encodes CSVALSGGSTDTQYF.

The rearrangement links TRBV27 to TRBJ2-7; D may be TRBD2 (6 bases). This CDR3 has 15 residues. Per germline, CDR1 MNHEY and CDR2 SMNVEV (reference sequence). Deletions cut 6 bases from V and 5 bases from J, with 20 bases between. The CDR3 bases are TGTGCCAGCAGAAATAGCCCGGGAGCCGGGGACGAGCAGTACTTC. It codes for CASRNSPGAGDEQYF.

The chain joins TRBV28 to TRBJ2-5, with TRBD2 as a possible D gene (6 bases). CDR3 size: 16 residues. The V and J ends lost 7 bases and 4 bases respectively, with 22 bases between them. The V gene's germline CDR1 is MDHEN and CDR2 SYDVKM. The CDR3 DNA sequence: TGTGCCAGCAAGCTGCTGACGGGAGTTGAGTCAGAGACCCAGTACTTC. It codes for CASKLLTGVESETQYF.

This clone has a handful of counts. The chain has TRBV24-1 and TRBJ2-2; perhaps TRBD2 as D (6 bases). This CDR3 is built from 14 residues. The V end was cut by 3 bases, the J end by 7 bases, with 11 bases between. Germline V lookup: CDR1 KGHDR, CDR2 SFDVKD. CDR3 sequence: CATSDRGRGGELFF. The CDR3 DNA follows: TGTGCCACCAGTGATCGGGGGAGAGGCGGGGAGCTGTTTTTT.

The V and J genes are TRBV30 and TRBJ1-1, with TRBD1 identical over 7 bases. Per germline, CDR1 GTSNPN and CDR2 SVGIG (reference sequence). The CDR3 totals 14 residues. Unmatched junction bases numbered 5, after V lost 3 bases and J lost 1 base. This chain's CDR3 is CAWRTGQSNTEAFF. Here the CDR3 DNA reads TGTGCCTGGAGAACGGGACAGTCGAACACTGAAGCTTTCTTT.

The gene calls are TRBV5-1 and TRBJ2-5; weak D call: TRBD1 (5 bases). Trimming stripped 3 bases from V and 2 bases from J, with 8 bases between. The germline gives CDR1 SGHRS, CDR2 YFSETQ. The CDR3 extends over 13 amino acids. CDR3 bases: TGCGCCAGCAGCTCGGCAGGGCAAGAGACCCAGTACTTC. It specifies CASSSAGQETQYF.

This clone occurred once. This chain connects TRBV6-5 to TRBJ2-2; possible D gene TRBD2, 6 bases. Trimming took off 2 bases at V and 5 bases at J, with 15 bases between the two ends. The CDR3 loop spans 16 amino acids. The V gene's germline CDR1 is MNHEY and CDR2 SVGAGI. The chain's CDR3 is CASSYGQGGWTGELFF. Here the CDR3 DNA reads TGTGCCAGCAGTTACGGGCAGGGAGGATGGACCGGGGAGCTGTTTTTT.

The CDR3 DNA reads as TGTGCCAGCAGCCAAGGTCCGGGGACCGGGGAGCTGTTTTTT. This sequence encodes CASSQGPGTGELFF. The V call is TRBV3-1 (or the pseudogene TRBV3-2), the J call TRBJ2-2; D might be TRBD2 (5 bases). V was shortened by 1 base and J by 5 bases, with 8 bases between the two germline ends. The CDR3 has 14 amino acids. Germline-derived CDR1 and CDR2 are LGHDT and YNNKEL (reference sequence).

The chain uses TRBV27 and TRBJ2-1, with 8 bases that match TRBD2. The CDR3 is 17 amino acids. The ends lost 8 bases at V and 0 bases at J; junction bases unmatched: 12. Germline V gene lookup returns CDR1 MNHEY and CDR2 SMNVEV (reference sequence). The CDR3 protein is CASRGEGSGSSYNEQFF. The CDR3 DNA reads TGTGCCAGCCGCGGGGAGGGGAGCGGGAGCTCCTACAATGAGCAGTTCTTC.

This chain uses TRBV24-1 with TRBJ2-3; 9 bases are a match to TRBD1. The V and J ends lost 12 bases and 3 bases, in that order; junction bases with no gene match: 6. The CDR3 totals 13 residues. Germline V gene data show CDR1 as KGHDR and CDR2 as SFDVKD. This chain's CDR3 is CAAGQGPTDTQYF. CDR3 DNA: TGTGCCGCGGGACAGGGACCAACAGATACGCAGTATTTT.

This clone occurred once. The chain links TRBV12-3 or TRBV12-4 to TRBJ2-3; possibly TRBD1 for D (6 bases). Trimming left V 7 bases short and J 3 bases short, with 8 bases between. CDR3 length equals 12 residues. The CDR3 DNA is TGTGCCAGCACTACAGGGACAGATACGCAGTATTTT. The encoded protein is CASTTGTDTQYF.

This chain uses TRBV9 with TRBJ1-5; D unclear. The germline V and J ends were trimmed by 4 bases and 7 bases, with 15 bases remaining between them. The CDR3 spans 14 residues. Germline loops: CDR1 SGDLS, CDR2 YYNGEE. CDR3 loop: CASSPRSGEQPQHF. CDR3 nucleotides: TGTGCCAGCAGCCCCCGATCCGGGGAGCAGCCCCAGCATTTT.

This chain joins TRBV6-5 and TRBJ2-7; no firm D call. The CDR3 loop spans 13 amino acids. V was clipped by 10 bases and J by 3 bases, with 16 bases between them. Germline V gene lookup returns CDR1 MNHEY and CDR2 SVGAGI. The DNA for the CDR3 is TGTGCCACCTTACCGGGTCGGAACTACGAGCAGTACTTC. As protein: CATLPGRNYEQYF.

This sequence joins TRBV19 and TRBJ1-2; 12 bases are shared with TRBD1. After removal of 6 bases from V and 8 bases from J, the junction contained 4 bases not matched to a gene. CDR1 LNHDA and CDR2 SQIVND come from the germline V gene (reference sequence). The CDR3 runs 13 residues. The chain's CDR3 is CASRGQGANGYTF. The CDR3 coding sequence is TGTGCCAGTAGGGGACAGGGGGCGAACGGCTACACCTTC.